The 21 T cell receptor beta chains below all came from one sample that was sequenced in a study of CD8 T cells in Susac syndrome. After extraction with the RNeasy kit, about 0.5 to 1 ug of the RNA was reverse transcribed using random hexamers. A single record per CDR3 protein comes from TCRdb applying MiXCR to the immunoSEQ multiplex PCR reads. The table lists a few hundred thousand distinct CDR3 sequences, just over 90% of them singletons. Sequences were obtained from CD4+ T cells from PBMCs. The source is a human donor with multiple sclerosis.

CDR3 sequence reads: CASSIGQGKSYEQYF. CDR3 DNA sequence: TGTGCCAGCAGTATTGGACAGGGGAAGTCCTACGAGCAGTACTTC. V gene TRBV12-3 or TRBV12-4 combines with J gene TRBJ2-7; 9 bases map to TRBD1. V shed 5 bases, J shed 1 base, and the junction held 6 bases outside the gene matches. CDR3 length: 15 residues.

The rearrangement joins TRBV19 to TRBJ2-7, with 8 bases aligning to TRBD1. The CDR3 length is 14 residues. Germline-derived CDR1 and CDR2 are LNHDA and SQIVND (reference sequence). V dropped 5 bases and J dropped 1; count of bases not matched to a gene: 4. For the CDR3, the DNA is TGTGCCAGTAGTTCCGGGACAGGTTCCTACGAGCAGTACGTC. Residues: CASSSGTGSYEQYV.

The chain combines TRBV2 with TRBJ2-1; maybe TRBD1 (5 bases). The ends were cut back, 8 bases at V and 8 bases at J, with 16 bases in the middle. Looked up from germline, CDR1 is SNHLY and CDR2 is FYNNEI. The CDR3 has 13 residues. As DNA, the CDR3 is TGTGCCAGCCAACCGTTCCAGGGCTATGAGCAGTTCTTC. As protein: CASQPFQGYEQFF.

This clonotype was detected a few times. This chain joins TRBV6-1 and TRBJ1-2; no clear D gene. Trimming took 5 bases from V and 6 from J, leaving 19 bases between them. From germline, CDR1 is MNHNS and CDR2 SASEGT. This CDR3 region has 15 residues. The CDR3 nucleotides read TGTGCCAGCAGTTCCCTCAAAGGTGGGGATGATGGCTACACCTTC. It translates to CASSSLKGGDDGYTF.

This chain connects TRBV2 to TRBJ1-1; TRBD1 is a possible D gene (6 bases). Trimming left V 3 bases short and J 1 base short, with 9 bases between. Germline CDR1 and CDR2: SNHLY and FYNNEI. The CDR3 covers 14 residues. The CDR3 loop is CASSEQGQNTEAFF. CDR3 nucleotides: TGTGCCAGCAGTGAGCAGGGGCAGAACACTGAAGCTTTCTTT.

This clonotype was observed a single time. The V and J genes are TRBV18 and TRBJ1-2; 7 bases match TRBD1. The V gene end was trimmed by 3 bases and the J gene end by 5 bases; junction bases not matched to a gene: 9. CDR3 size: 15 residues. The V gene's germline CDR1 is KGHSH and CDR2 LQKENI. The CDR3 DNA reads TGTGCCAGCTCACCGTACGGGACAGCACCTTATGGCTACACCTTC. It encodes CASSPYGTAPYGYTF.

This sequence joins TRBV10-3 and TRBJ1-2; 12 bases agree with TRBD1. The V segment lost 7 bases and the J segment 8 bases; nucleotides outside the gene matches: 8. This CDR3 contains 14 residues. Germline CDR1 reads ENHRY; CDR2 reads SYGVKD. This CDR3 reads CAITGTGGARGYTF. CDR3 nucleotides: TGTGCCATCACCGGGACAGGGGGCGCGAGGGGCTACACCTTC.

The chain is built from TRBV5-6 and TRBJ2-2; D perhaps matches TRBD2 (5 bases). Deletions cut 0 bases from V and 3 bases from J, with 15 bases between. Germline V gives CDR1 SGHDT, CDR2 YYEEEE. The CDR3 has 17 amino acids. CDR3 nucleotides: TGTGCCAGCAGCTTGGTGAGGGCTCGCTTAGACACCGGGGAGCTGTTTTTT. This codes for CASSLVRARLDTGELFF. Full variable domain (remainder filled in from reference TRBV5-6 and TRBJ2-2): DAGVTQSPTHLIKTRGQQVTLRCSPKSGHDTVSWYQQALGQGPQFIFQYYEEEERQRGNFPDRFSGHQFPNYSSELNVNALLLGDSALYLCASSLVRARLDTGELFFGEGSRLTVL.

J is TRBJ2-4 and V is TRBV5-1; tentatively, D is TRBD2 (6 bases). The CDR3 covers 15 residues. The V and J ends lost 0 bases and 5 bases respectively, with 12 bases between them. From germline, CDR1 is SGHRS and CDR2 YFSETQ. CDR3 amino acids: CASSLARGFENIQYF. The CDR3 DNA reads TGCGCCAGCAGCTTGGCCCGGGGGTTCGAAAACATTCAGTACTTC.

Turning to this clonotype: Sequence at one end of the junction differs from germline and may be a read error. The V gene is TRBV4-1, the J gene TRBJ1-1; no clear D gene. Germline values: CDR1 MGHRA, CDR2 YSYEKL. This CDR3 contains 13 residues. CDR3 sequence reads: CVSSGLLGTEAFF. DNA of the CDR3: TGCGTCAGCAGCGGGCTTTTAGGCACTGAAGCTTTCTTT.

The chain joins TRBV20-1 to TRBJ2-3; the match to TRBD2 covers 10 bases. The J segment lost 5 bases and the V segment lost 5 bases, leaving 7 bases of the junction unmatched. CDR1 is DFQATT and CDR2 is SNEGSKA in the germline V gene (reference sequence). This CDR3 region has 14 residues. CDR3 residues: CSAFLAGVVDTQYF. In DNA form, the CDR3 reads TGCAGTGCTTTCCTAGCGGGAGTGGTAGATACGCAGTATTTT.

This rearrangement joins TRBV18 to TRBJ1-1; D is possibly TRBD1 (6 bases). CDR3 length: 17 amino acids. The V and J ends lost 4 bases and 0 bases respectively, with 18 bases between them. The germline gives CDR1 KGHSH, CDR2 LQKENI. CDR3 coding DNA: TGTGCCAGCTCACAAAAAGGGGGAATGAGCATGAACACTGAAGCTTTCTTT. Amino acid sequence: CASSQKGGMSMNTEAFF. The variable domain in full, with the rest retrieved from reference TRBV18 and TRBJ1-1, is NAGVMQNPRHLVRRRGQEARLRCSPMKGHSHVYWYRQLPEEGLKFMVYLQKENIIDESGMPKERFSAEFPKEGPSILRIQQVVRGDSAAYFCASSQKGGMSMNTEAFFGQGTRLTVV.

This rearrangement joins TRBV19 to TRBJ2-5; 11 nucleotides match TRBD2. J was trimmed by 4 bases and V by 3 bases; bases with no gene match: 7. The germline gives CDR1 LNHDA, CDR2 SQIVND (reference sequence). This CDR3 is 16 amino acids long. The CDR3 spells CASSISGRAGGETQYF. DNA for the CDR3: TGTGCCAGTAGTATTAGCGGGAGGGCCGGAGGAGAGACCCAGTACTTC.

A single count supports this clonotype. V gene TRBV11-1 combines with J gene TRBJ2-3; D is unclear. There are 15 residues in the CDR3. The V gene's germline CDR1 is SGHAT and CDR2 FQDESV (reference sequence). V lost 1 base and J lost 0, with 8 bases in between. The CDR3 sequence is CASSLVDPSTDTQYF. The CDR3 DNA sequence: TGTGCCAGCAGCTTAGTGGACCCTAGCACAGATACGCAGTATTTT.

The CDR3 DNA is TGTGCCAGCAGTTTCGGGGGGACTACGGGGACGGGTGGCTACACCTTC. As protein: CASSFGGTTGTGGYTF. The J gene is TRBJ1-2, the V gene TRBV27; possibly TRBD1 for D (5 bases). The CDR3 runs 16 residues. Germline lookup yields CDR1 MNHEY and CDR2 SMNVEV (reference sequence). V lost 3 bases and J 7 bases, leaving 21 bases between the germline ends.

The chain has TRBV6-2 or TRBV6-3 and TRBJ2-7; 10 positions agree with TRBD2. The germline V gene encodes CDR1 MNHEY and CDR2 SVGEGT. The CDR3 runs 12 residues. Unmatched junction bases numbered 2, after V lost 10 bases and J lost 2 bases. The CDR3 DNA follows: TGTGCCACACTAGCGGGAACCTACGAGCAGTACGTC. It codes for CATLAGTYEQYV.

The chain couples TRBV29-1 to TRBJ1-1; 9 nucleotides match TRBD1. The CDR3 extends over 16 amino acids. In germline, CDR1 is SQVTM, CDR2 ANQGSEA. The V and J ends lost 8 bases and 10 bases, in that order; junction bases with no gene match: 23. The CDR3 bases are TGCAGCACGTCAGGAGCCCAATCGGGACAGGGTTTTGGAGCTTTCTTT. Its protein is CSTSGAQSGQGFGAFF.

The V and J genes are TRBV12-3 or TRBV12-4 and TRBJ2-2, with 7 bases matching TRBD1. V gave up 1 base and J gave up 0 bases; unmatched junction bases: 2. The CDR3 has 16 amino acids. The CDR3 is CASSLVGTANTGELFF. CDR3 in DNA: TGTGCCAGCAGTTTAGTCGGGACAGCGAACACCGGGGAGCTGTTTTTT.

The rearrangement links TRBV7-9 to TRBJ2-1, with 9 bases identical to TRBD2. Trimming cost V 2 bases and J 6 bases; bases outside gene matches: 8. The CDR3 sequence is 16 residues long. Germline CDR1 and CDR2: SEHNR and FQNEAQ (reference sequence). The CDR3 here is CASSLRGASGTNEQFF. CDR3 bases: TGTGCCAGCAGCTTAAGAGGGGCTAGCGGGACCAATGAGCAGTTCTTC.

V is TRBV4-1 and J is TRBJ1-4; no clear D gene. In germline, CDR1 is MGHRA, CDR2 YSYEKL. V was trimmed by 1 base and J by 8 bases, leaving 20 bases between them. The CDR3 is made up of 17 amino acids. CDR3 nucleotides: TGCGCCAGCAGCCAAGTAGGACGGGCCACCATGGAGGAAAAACTGTTTTTT. Translated, it gives CASSQVGRATMEEKLFF.

This chain joins TRBV5-1 and TRBJ2-6; 7 nucleotides agree with TRBD1. Germline trimming cut 2 bases from V and 0 bases from J; bases unmatched to any gene: 2. The germline V gene encodes CDR1 SGHRS and CDR2 YFSETQ. The CDR3 is 16 residues long. The CDR3 DNA sequence: TGCGCCAGCAGCTTCTCAGGGGGCTCTGGGGCCAACGTCCTGACTTTC. It specifies CASSFSGGSGANVLTF. Filled out from reference TRBV5-1 and TRBJ2-6, the complete variable domain reads KAGVTQTPRYLIKTRGQQVTLSCSPISGHRSVSWYQQTPGQGLQFLFEYFSETQRNKGNFPGRFSGRQFSNSRSEMNVSTLELGDSALYLCASSFSGGSGANVLTFGAGSRLTVL.